This entry lists 18 T cell receptor beta chains sequenced from one sample in a study of molecular identifiers for immune sequencing clone quantification. TCRdb ran MiXCR on the PCR reads and lists one entry per CDR3 protein. The sample records about half a million distinct CDR3 sequences, around 25% being singletons. Sequences were obtained from naive CD8+ T cells from blood, with Jurkat cell RNA spiked in. Documented subset: FACS-sorted CD8+CD4-CCR7+CD45RA+ naive T cells. All receptors derive from a human donor in good health. Some libraries in this study had Jurkat cell RNA spiked in.

As concerns this clonotype: A read error is likely, as this CDR3 ends without the conserved phenylalanine or tryptophan. The J gene is TRBJ2-7, the V gene TRBV27; D might be TRBD2 (6 bases). There are 17 residues in the CDR3. The V gene's germline CDR1 is MNHEY and CDR2 SMNVEV (reference sequence). Trimming shortened V by 6 bases and J by 0 bases, and 21 bases separated the two germline ends. The CDR3 region has the DNA TGTGCCAGCAGCCCGGGGGTTGTAGGGGCGAGCTCCTACGAGCAGTACATC. Its translation is CASSPGVVGASSYEQYI.

This clonotype was seen many times. The chain recombines TRBV13 with TRBJ1-2; D not certain. The CDR3 is 13 amino acids. CDR1 is PRHDT and CDR2 is FYEKMQ in the germline V gene (reference sequence). V was cut by 5 bases and J by 1 base, with 8 bases left in between. CDR3 bases: TGTGCCAGCAGCAGCAGTATTAACTATGGCTACACCTTC. Translating it yields CASSSSINYGYTF.

DNA of the CDR3: TGTGCCAGCACACCTCGGCCAGGGGGTAACGAGCAGTACTTC. Translated: CASTPRPGGNEQYF. The chain joins TRBV27 to TRBJ2-7; 7 bases are shared with TRBD1. V was pared by 7 bases and J by 5 bases, with 11 bases of the junction left unmatched. The CDR3 extends over 14 amino acids. Germline V gives CDR1 MNHEY, CDR2 SMNVEV (reference sequence).

About this clonotype: Germline and junction disagree at one end, which may indicate a read error. The genes are TRBV4-1 and TRBJ2-3; 9 bases are a match to TRBD2. CDR1 and CDR2 from the germline V gene are MGHRA and YSYEKL. The CDR3 is made up of 17 amino acids. CDR3 residues: CASNQRLAGVGADTQYF. CDR3 coding DNA: TGCGCCAGCAACCAACGGTTAGCGGGAGTAGGTGCAGATACGCAGTATTTT.

The genes are TRBV4-3 and TRBJ1-3, with a possible D match to TRBD1 (6 bases). The CDR3 loop spans 15 amino acids. Germline V CDR1 and CDR2: LGHNA, YSLEER. V dropped 1 base and J dropped 2 bases, with 9 bases sitting between them. The CDR3, as DNA: TGCGCCAGCAGCCAAGCTCCAGGGGCTGGAAACACCATATATTTT. Translated: CASSQAPGAGNTIYF.

V usage is TRBV2 and J usage is TRBJ1-3; 9 bases agree with TRBD1. The V gene's germline CDR1 is SNHLY and CDR2 FYNNEI. This CDR3 is built from 15 residues. V shed 8 bases, J shed 8 bases, and the junction held 13 bases outside the gene matches. The CDR3 is CASRTGQGNWDTIYF. The CDR3 DNA is TGTGCCAGCCGGACCGGACAGGGGAATTGGGACACCATATATTTT.

This clonotype appeared a few times. V usage is TRBV13 and J usage is TRBJ2-2; tentatively, D is TRBD1 (6 bases). From germline, CDR1 is PRHDT and CDR2 FYEKMQ (reference sequence). This CDR3 spans 14 amino acids. The V end lost 6 bases, the J end lost 2 bases, and 10 bases lay between the germline ends. The CDR3 bases are TGTGCCAGCAGAGCGACAGGCAACACCGGGGAGCTGTTTTTT. Protein product: CASRATGNTGELFF.

CDR3 DNA sequence: TGTGCCAGCAGCCTAGGGACCCCCTCCTACAATGAGCAGTTCTTC. This encodes CASSLGTPSYNEQFF. This sequence joins TRBV7-7 and TRBJ2-1, with D tentatively TRBD1 or TRBD2 (5 bases each). Between the trimmed V and J ends, which lost 5 bases and 0 bases, there was a span of 11 bases. Germline assignment: CDR1 SSHAT and CDR2 FNYEAQ (reference sequence). The CDR3 contains 15 residues.

This clonotype was seen a few times. V is TRBV5-1 and J is TRBJ2-5; D gene uncertain. The CDR3 covers 14 residues. Germline V gene lookup returns CDR1 SGHRS and CDR2 YFSETQ. Trimming removed 3 bases at V and 5 bases at J, with 14 bases between. CDR3 residues: CASSSHLFGETQYF. CDR3 DNA sequence: TGCGCCAGCAGCTCACACCTCTTTGGGGAGACCCAGTACTTC.

This clonotype was found a few times. The chain uses TRBV3-1 and TRBJ2-1; D is uncertain. V was pared by 4 bases and J by 7 bases, with 11 bases between. This CDR3 has 13 residues. The germline gives CDR1 LGHDT, CDR2 YNNKEL (reference sequence). CDR3 in DNA: TGTGCCAGCAGCCCCAGAGTAGGGAATGAGCAGTTCTTC. Residues: CASSPRVGNEQFF.

This clonotype was seen many times. J is TRBJ2-7 and V is TRBV13; perhaps TRBD1 as D (5 bases). Germline V gene sequence: CDR1 PRHDT, CDR2 FYEKMQ (reference sequence). V was cut by 3 bases and J by 5 bases, with 11 bases left in between. This CDR3 contains 13 residues. The CDR3 DNA sequence: TGTGCCAGCAGCTTGCAGGGTCCCCACGAGCAGTACTTC. Its protein is CASSLQGPHEQYF. Drawing the rest from reference TRBV13 and TRBJ2-7, the complete variable domain is AAGVIQSPRHLIKEKRETATLKCYPIPRHDTVYWYQQGPGQDPQFLISFYEKMQSDKGSIPDRFSAQQFSDYHSELNMSSLELGDSALYFCASSLQGPHEQYFGPGTRLTVT.

This clonotype is a singleton in its sample. This may be a read error: a much more frequent sequence differs by one nucleotide. The rearrangement joins TRBV30 to TRBJ2-7, with no clear D. The germline gives CDR1 GTSNPN, CDR2 SVGIG (reference sequence). The CDR3 contains 14 residues. The CDR3 sequence: CAWAIDVPPYGQYF. The CDR3, as DNA: TGTGCCTGGGCGATAGACGTACCTCCCTACGGGCAGTACTTC.

On this clonotype itself: A much larger clone lies one base from this, so it may be a read error. The rearrangement links TRBV7-2 to TRBJ2-2; 9 positions match TRBD2. CDR3 length: 20 residues. Germline trimming cut 4 bases from V and 2 bases from J; bases unmatched to any gene: 17. Per the germline V gene, CDR1 is SGHTA and CDR2 is FQGNSA. CDR3: CASSSLLAGNPIANTGELFF. The CDR3 DNA reads as TGTGCCAGCAGCTCATTGCTAGCGGGGAACCCTATAGCTAACACCGGGGAGCTGTTTTTT.

This clonotype was seen only a few times. Likely a read error: the CDR3 ends without its conserved phenylalanine or tryptophan. CDR3 sequence reads: CASSLVGGGPGNEQFC. The CDR3 DNA reads TGTGCCAGCAGCTTAGTGGGGGGGGGGCCTGGCAATGAGCAGTTCTGC. The chain couples TRBV7-9 to TRBJ2-1, with a possible D match to TRBD2 (7 bases). Germline CDR1 is SEHNR and CDR2 is FQNEAQ (reference sequence). The length of the CDR3 is 16 residues. The V gene lost 1 base and the J gene lost 6 bases, with 16 bases spanning the gap.

The sample holds a few counts of this clonotype. This rearrangement joins TRBV9 to TRBJ2-1, with a possible D match to TRBD2 (5 bases). The CDR3 consists of 16 residues. Germline values: CDR1 SGDLS, CDR2 YYNGEE. The V gene lost 6 bases and the J gene lost 0 bases, with 16 bases spanning the gap. The CDR3 nucleotides read TGTGCCAGCACCGTCCTGGAGGACGGCTCCTACAATGAGCAGTTCTTC. It encodes CASTVLEDGSYNEQFF.

This clonotype was seen only a few times. At one end, the junction sequence differs from germline, possibly due to a read error. The chain combines TRBV7-2 with TRBJ2-5; 8 nucleotides agree with TRBD1. CDR1 is SGHTA and CDR2 is FQGNSA in the germline V gene. This CDR3 is built from 14 residues. CDR3 sequence: CASSQYGTGEPQYF. The CDR3 nucleotides read TGTGCCAGCAGCCAGTACGGGACAGGAGAGCCCCAGTACTTC.

This clonotype appeared many times. This chain connects TRBV20-1 to TRBJ1-2, with D unclear. The ends were cut back, 0 bases at V and 13 bases at J, with 12 bases in the middle. Germline CDR1 reads DFQATT; CDR2 reads SNEGSKA (reference sequence). CDR3 length: 11 residues. CDR3 in DNA: TGCAGTGCTAGAGATAGGCAGCTCCCCACCTTC. Translation: CSARDRQLPTF.

V gene TRBV13 combines with J gene TRBJ2-4; D uncertain. Germline lookup yields CDR1 PRHDT and CDR2 FYEKMQ (reference sequence). The CDR3 has 14 amino acids. V lost 5 bases and J lost 0, with 8 bases in between. The CDR3 is CASSGRGAKNIQYF. As DNA, the CDR3 is TGTGCCAGCAGCGGCCGTGGAGCCAAAAACATTCAGTACTTC.